These T cell receptor beta chains were read from a single sample in a study of CD8+ T cells in alopecia areata. Here immunoSEQ multiplex PCR was the method, and the copy in TCRdb shows in-frame clones only, minus some. Among about 200,000 clones listed, around three fifths were seen once. Sequencing input: CD8+ T cells sorted from blood. The receptors were gathered from a human donor in good health. Both conserved end residues are part of each CDR3. The D gene is left open where the match is weak. Some rows mark clone size as missing; the rest say once, few, many or name a class of expanded clone.

>TRBV5-4|NA|few|13|TRBJ1-6
TGTGCCAGCAGCTCGGTGGTAGGGGAGTCCCTCCACTTT
CASSSVVGESLHF
>TRBV10-3|NA|NA|15|TRBJ1-2
TGTGCCATCGTGGGAGGGGGGGTCCCTAACTATGGCTACACCTTC
CAIVGGGVPNYGYTF
>TRBV29-1|NA|NA|13|TRBJ2-5
TGCAGCGGGGAGACAGGTCGACAAGAGACCCAGTACTTC
CSGETGRQETQYF
>TRBV5-6|NA|NA|14|TRBJ1-5
TGTGCCAGCAGCTTGGCCTCGGGCCATCAGCCCCAGCATTTT
CASSLASGHQPQHF
>TRBV5-1|NA|NA|13|TRBJ1-2
TGCGCCAGCAGTTCGGACTACCTAGATGGCTACACCTTC
CASSSDYLDGYTF
>TRBV2|NA|many|15|TRBJ1-4
TGTGCCAGCAGTGCTGGACTTAAGGCGGATGAAAAACTGTTTTTT
CASSAGLKADEKLFF
>TRBV4-1|NA|few|14|TRBJ1-1
TGCGCCAGCAGCCAGAGGGGGACCGGGACAGAAGCTTTCTTT
CASSQRGTGTEAFF
>TRBV13|TRBD2|NA|15|TRBJ2-3
TGTGCCAGCAGCCCATGGACTAGGGGCACAGATACGCAGTATTTT
CASSPWTRGTDTQYF
>TRBV30|TRBD1|NA|14|TRBJ1-5
TGTGCCTGGAGTGGGGGACAGGGGAATCAGCCCCAGCATTTT
CAWSGGQGNQPQHF
>TRBV19|NA|NA|13|TRBJ2-1
TGTGCCAGTAGTATAAGCAGGTACAATGAGCAGTTCTTC
CASSISRYNEQFF
>TRBV13|NA|NA|16|TRBJ1-2
TGTGCCAGCAGCGCTATGACAGGAGGGCCTGGGTATGGCTACACCTTC
CASSAMTGGPGYGYTF
>TRBV11-1|NA|NA|13|TRBJ2-3
TGTGCCAGCAGCTTATATATGGGGATGACGCAGTATTTT
CASSLYMGMTQYF
>TRBV7-2|NA|few|14|TRBJ1-5
TGTGCCAGCAGCTTAGCTACAGTTCGGCAGCCCCAGCATTTT
CASSLATVRQPQHF
>TRBV6-5|TRBD1|few|15|TRBJ1-4
TGTGCCAGCAGGGGCTCCGGGACAGGGGATGAAAAACTGTTTTTT
CASRGSGTGDEKLFF
>TRBV28|TRBD1|NA|15|TRBJ2-1
TGTGCCAGCAGTCCGACAGGGCCTTCCTACAATGAGCAGTTCTTC
CASSPTGPSYNEQFF
>TRBV7-9|NA|few|16|TRBJ2-7
TGTGCCAGCAGCTTAGCGATTGGAGGGGGCTGGTACGAGCAGTACTTC
CASSLAIGGGWYEQYF
>TRBV5-1|NA|NA|9|TRBJ2-7
TGCGCCAGTAATCGGGAGCAGTACTTC
CASNREQYF
>TRBV11-2|NA|NA|13|TRBJ2-5
TGTGCCAGCAGCTTAGGTGGGGAAGAGACCCAGTACTTC
CASSLGGEETQYF
>TRBV7-9|NA|few|14|TRBJ1-3
TGTGCCAGCAGCTTGGGACTTAGGGGAAACACCATATATTTT
CASSLGLRGNTIYF
>TRBV2|NA|NA|11|TRBJ1-6
TGTGCCAGCAGGGACCAGTCCCCCCTCCACTTT
CASRDQSPLHF
>TRBV29-1|NA|NA|14|TRBJ1-1
TGCAGCGTTGTCGGCGGCCTTTGGGGCACTGAAGCTTTCTTT
CSVVGGLWGTEAFF
>TRBV11-2|NA|NA|14|TRBJ2-5
TGTGCCAGCAGCTCCCGGGCCCGAGAAGAGACCCAGTACTTC
CASSSRAREETQYF
>TRBV14|NA|NA|15|TRBJ2-5
TGTGCCAGCAGCCAAGATATAGGCGTCGGGGAGACCCAGTACTTC
CASSQDIGVGETQYF
>TRBV29-1|TRBD2|few|14|TRBJ2-5
TGCAGCGTTGAAATAGCGGGGTACCAAGAGACCCAGTACTTC
CSVEIAGYQETQYF
>TRBV4-1|NA|NA|14|TRBJ2-7
TGCGCCAGCAGCCAAGTGATGGGGGTCCACGAGCAGTACTTC
CASSQVMGVHEQYF
>TRBV7-2|NA|NA|14|TRBJ1-2
TGTGCCAGCAGCTCAAGTGGGTCCCGCGGAGGCTACACCTTC
CASSSSGSRGGYTF
>TRBV27|NA|NA|13|TRBJ1-2
TGTGCCAGCACCCCTATGGGTGGGAGTGGCTACACCTTC
CASTPMGGSGYTF
>TRBV7-9|TRBD2|NA|14|TRBJ2-1
TGTGCCAGCGGAAGACTAGCGGGGTACAATGAGCAGTTCTTC
CASGRLAGYNEQFF
>TRBV9|NA|few|13|TRBJ1-1
TGTGCCAGCAGCGAAGAGGCGGGCACTGAAGCTTTCTTT
CASSEEAGTEAFF